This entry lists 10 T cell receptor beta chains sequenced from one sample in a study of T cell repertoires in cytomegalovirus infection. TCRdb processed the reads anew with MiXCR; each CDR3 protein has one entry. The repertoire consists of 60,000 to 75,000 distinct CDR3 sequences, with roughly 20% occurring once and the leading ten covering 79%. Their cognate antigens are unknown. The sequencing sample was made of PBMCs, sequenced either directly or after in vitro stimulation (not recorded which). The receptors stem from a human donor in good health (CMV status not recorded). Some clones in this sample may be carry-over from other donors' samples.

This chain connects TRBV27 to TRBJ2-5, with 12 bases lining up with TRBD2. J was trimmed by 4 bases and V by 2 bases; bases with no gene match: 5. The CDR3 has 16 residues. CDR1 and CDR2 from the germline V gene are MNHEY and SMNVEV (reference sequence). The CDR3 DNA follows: TGTGCCAGCAGTTTAAGGACTAGCGGGATTAGAGAGACCCAGTACTTC. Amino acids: CASSLRTSGIRETQYF.

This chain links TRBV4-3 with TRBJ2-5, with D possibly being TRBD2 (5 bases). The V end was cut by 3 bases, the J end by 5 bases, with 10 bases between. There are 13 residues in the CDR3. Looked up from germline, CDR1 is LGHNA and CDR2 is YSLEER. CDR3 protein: CASSQGERETQYF. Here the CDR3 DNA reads TGCGCCAGCAGCCAGGGAGAGAGGGAGACCCAGTACTTC.

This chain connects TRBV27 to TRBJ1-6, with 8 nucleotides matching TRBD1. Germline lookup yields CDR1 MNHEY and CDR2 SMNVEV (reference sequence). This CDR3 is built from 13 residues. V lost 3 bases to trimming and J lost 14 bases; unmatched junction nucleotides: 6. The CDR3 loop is CASSFGQGVSLHF. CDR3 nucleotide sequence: TGTGCCAGCAGTTTTGGACAGGGAGTGTCCCTCCACTTT.

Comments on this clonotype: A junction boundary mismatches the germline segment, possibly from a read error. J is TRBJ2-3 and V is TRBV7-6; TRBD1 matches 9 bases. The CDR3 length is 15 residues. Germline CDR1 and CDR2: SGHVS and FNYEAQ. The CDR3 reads CPSTPGQGDTVTQYF. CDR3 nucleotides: TGTCCTAGCACCCCGGGACAGGGAGACACAGTTACGCAGTATTTT.

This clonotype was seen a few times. CDR3 sequence reads: CASSPNPGNTIYF. Written as DNA, the CDR3 is TGTGCCAGCAGCCCAAATCCTGGAAACACCATATATTTT. This chain links TRBV7-9 with TRBJ1-3, with unresolved D. This CDR3 region has 13 residues. V was shortened by 5 bases and J by 2 bases, with 7 bases between the two germline ends. CDR1 is SEHNR and CDR2 is FQNEAQ in the germline V gene (reference sequence).

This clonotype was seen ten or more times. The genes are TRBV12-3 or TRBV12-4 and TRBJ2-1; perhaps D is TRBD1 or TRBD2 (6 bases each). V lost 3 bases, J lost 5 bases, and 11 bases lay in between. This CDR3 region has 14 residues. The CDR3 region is CASSFGGQNNEQFF. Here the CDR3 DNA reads TGTGCCAGCAGTTTTGGGGGGCAAAACAATGAGCAGTTCTTC.

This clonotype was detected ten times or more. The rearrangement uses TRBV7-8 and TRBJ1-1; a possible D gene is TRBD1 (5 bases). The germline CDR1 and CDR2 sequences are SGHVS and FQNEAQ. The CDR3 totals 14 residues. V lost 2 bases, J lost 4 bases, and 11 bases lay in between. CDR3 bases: TGTGCCAGCAGCTTATTGGAGGGGTCCACTGAAGCTTTCTTT. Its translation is CASSLLEGSTEAFF.

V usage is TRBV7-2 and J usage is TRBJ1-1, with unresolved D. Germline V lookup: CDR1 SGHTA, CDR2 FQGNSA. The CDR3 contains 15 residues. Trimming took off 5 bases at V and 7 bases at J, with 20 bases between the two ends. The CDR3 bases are TGTGCCAGCAGCCCCCGCTCGGTCCTGGGGAATGAAGCTTTCTTT. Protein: CASSPRSVLGNEAFF.

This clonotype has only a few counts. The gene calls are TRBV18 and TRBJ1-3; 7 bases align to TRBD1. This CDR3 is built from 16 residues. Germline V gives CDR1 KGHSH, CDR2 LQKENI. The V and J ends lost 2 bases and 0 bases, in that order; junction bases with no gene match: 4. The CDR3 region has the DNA TGTGCCAGCTCACCATGGGACAGCAGCTCTGGAAACACCATATATTTT. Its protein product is CASSPWDSSSGNTIYF.

The CDR3 sequence is CASSVGQGGYGYTF. DNA for the CDR3: TGTGCCAGCAGTGTAGGCCAGGGCGGCTATGGCTACACCTTC. The J gene is TRBJ1-2, the V gene TRBV2; possible D gene TRBD1, 5 bases. The CDR3 runs to 14 residues. Germline-derived CDR1 and CDR2 are SNHLY and FYNNEI. Trimming cost V 4 bases and J 4 bases, with 13 bases left between them.